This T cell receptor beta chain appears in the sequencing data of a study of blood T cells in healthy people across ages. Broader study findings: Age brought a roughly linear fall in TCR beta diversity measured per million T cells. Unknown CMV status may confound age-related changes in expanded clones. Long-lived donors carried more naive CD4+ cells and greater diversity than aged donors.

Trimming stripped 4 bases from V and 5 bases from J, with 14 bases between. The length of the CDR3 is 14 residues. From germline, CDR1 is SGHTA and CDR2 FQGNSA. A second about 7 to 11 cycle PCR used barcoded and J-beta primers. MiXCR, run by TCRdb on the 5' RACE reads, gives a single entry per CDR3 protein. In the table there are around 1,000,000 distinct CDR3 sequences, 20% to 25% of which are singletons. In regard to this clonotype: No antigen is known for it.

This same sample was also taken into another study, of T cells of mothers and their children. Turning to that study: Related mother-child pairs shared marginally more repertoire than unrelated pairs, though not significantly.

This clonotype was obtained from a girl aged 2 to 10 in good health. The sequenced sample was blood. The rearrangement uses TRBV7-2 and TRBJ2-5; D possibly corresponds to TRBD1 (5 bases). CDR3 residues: CASSSSGILETQYF. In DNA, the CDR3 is TGTGCCAGCAGCTCCTCAGGGATTTTGGAGACCCAGTACTTC.